These 20 T cell receptor beta chains came from one sample sequenced in a study of blood T cell repertoires in COVID-19. Sequenced by immunoSEQ multiplex PCR; TCRdb stores in-frame clones only, minus some. The table shows 350,000 to 450,000 clones, with approximately 90% occurring only once. Sequencing was carried out using PBMCs or T cells enriched from blood (not recorded which). The receptor source for this set is a woman between 18 and 29 years old who had been exposed to COVID-19.

The chain combines TRBV19 with TRBJ1-5; no firm D call. Germline loops: CDR1 LNHDA, CDR2 SQIVND (reference sequence). The CDR3 length is 14 residues. V lost 3 bases, J lost 0 bases, and 6 bases lay in between. The CDR3 DNA reads TGTGCCAGTAGTATTAGCTATAGCAATCAGCCCCAGCATTTT. It is translated as CASSISYSNQPQHF.

To note about this clone: Germline and junction disagree at one end, which may indicate a read error. The rearrangement uses TRBV4-3 and TRBJ2-7; D is undetermined. Germline loops: CDR1 LGHNA, CDR2 YSLEER. The CDR3 is 16 amino acids. The chain's CDR3 is CASSQVVGPTPYEQYF. The DNA of the CDR3 is TGCGCCAGCAGTCAAGTCGTTGGGCCTACTCCCTACGAGCAGTACTTC.

The chain is built from TRBV28 and TRBJ2-7; 7 bases agree with TRBD2. This CDR3 has 15 residues. The trim removed 6 bases at V and 3 bases at J, leaving 11 bases unmatched. Germline lookup yields CDR1 MDHEN and CDR2 SYDVKM. CDR3 DNA: TGTGCCAGCAGGGGCCAGCGGGGTGGGGTCTACGAGCAGTACTTC. Translated, it gives CASRGQRGGVYEQYF.

The genes are TRBV29-1 and TRBJ2-1, with 12 bases that match TRBD2. Unmatched junction bases numbered 8, after V lost 8 bases and J lost 9 bases. Germline V gives CDR1 SQVTM, CDR2 ANQGSEA. The CDR3 spans 13 residues. DNA for the CDR3: TGCAGCTTACGGACTAGCGGGATAAGTGAGCAGTTCTTC. Protein product: CSLRTSGISEQFF.

The rearrangement uses TRBV5-1 and TRBJ2-3, with no clear D. Germline V CDR1 and CDR2: SGHRS, YFSETQ. Trimming pared 0 bases from V and 0 bases from J, leaving 8 bases between. The CDR3 totals 15 residues. CDR3 sequence (DNA): TGCGCCAGCAGCTTGGTCGTAAAAAGCACAGATACGCAGTATTTT. Translated, it gives CASSLVVKSTDTQYF.

V gene TRBV28 combines with J gene TRBJ2-5, with D possibly being TRBD1 (6 bases). V lost 5 bases and J 5 bases, leaving 18 bases between the germline ends. CDR3 length: 15 residues. The germline CDR1 and CDR2 sequences are MDHEN and SYDVKM. CDR3 protein: CASSAQNRDVETQYF. The CDR3 bases are TGTGCCAGCAGTGCCCAAAACAGGGACGTGGAGACCCAGTACTTC.

As for this clone: Germline is not matched at one junction end, which may reflect a read error. This chain links TRBV9 with TRBJ1-1, with D possibly TRBD1 on 5 matching bases. The CDR3 has 8 residues. Germline CDR1 SGDLS, CDR2 YYNGEE. CDR3 protein: CASSVRGF. The DNA for the CDR3 is TGTGCCAGCAGCGTCCGGGGGTTT.

The V and J genes are TRBV28 and TRBJ2-7, with 7 nucleotides matching TRBD2. This CDR3 is 15 amino acids long. Germline V gives CDR1 MDHEN, CDR2 SYDVKM. Trimming cost V 6 bases and J 0 bases; bases outside gene matches: 8. The CDR3 DNA follows: TGTGCCAGCAGGGCTCCTAGCGGATCCTCCTACGAGCAGTACTTC. Its protein product is CASRAPSGSSYEQYF. Full variable domain (missing parts from reference TRBV28 and TRBJ2-7): DVKVTQSSRYLVKRTGEKVFLECVQDMDHENMFWYRQDPGLGLRLIYFSYDVKMKEKGDIPEGYSVSREKKERFSLILESASTNQTSMYLCASRAPSGSSYEQYFGPGTRLTVT.

This chain connects TRBV5-5 to TRBJ1-4, with unresolved D. The CDR3 spans 15 residues. CDR1 and CDR2 from the germline V gene are SGHKS and YYEKEE (reference sequence). Trimming took 5 bases from V and 0 from J, leaving 11 bases between them. CDR3 nucleotide sequence: TGTGCCAGCAGGCGTACCGGGACAACTAATGAAAAACTGTTTTTT. Its translation is CASRRTGTTNEKLFF.

The chain combines TRBV7-9 with TRBJ1-2; D gene ambiguous. The V end lost 1 base, the J end lost 3 bases, and 12 bases lay between the germline ends. CDR1 and CDR2 (germline): SEHNR, FQNEAQ (reference sequence). The CDR3 is 15 amino acids. In DNA form, the CDR3 reads TGTGCCAGCAGCTTAGGGTCGTATTTAGACTATGGCTACACCTTC. As protein: CASSLGSYLDYGYTF. Full variable domain (outside the CDR3, taken from reference TRBV7-9 and TRBJ1-2): DTGVSQNPRHKITKRGQNVTFRCDPISEHNRLYWYRQTLGQGPEFLTYFQNEAQLEKSRLLSDRFSAERPKGSFSTLEIQRTEQGDSAMYLCASSLGSYLDYGYTFGSGTRLTVV.

The chain has TRBV10-3 and TRBJ2-3; 10 bases match TRBD1. The junction had 7 bases not matched to a gene; V was cut back by 4 bases and J by 6 bases. The V gene's germline CDR1 is ENHRY and CDR2 SYGVKD. The CDR3 consists of 15 residues. CDR3 protein: CAISGSGQGKDTQYF. CDR3 in DNA: TGTGCCATCAGTGGATCGGGACAGGGGAAGGATACGCAGTATTTT.

The CDR3 reads CASATNGQIRGNGYTF. In DNA, the CDR3 is TGTGCCAGCGCCACAAACGGGCAGATCAGGGGCAATGGCTACACCTTC. The rearrangement joins TRBV7-9 to TRBJ1-2, with D possibly matching TRBD1 (6 bases). Trimming removed 8 bases from V and 6 bases from J, with 25 bases in between. Germline assignment: CDR1 SEHNR and CDR2 FQNEAQ (reference sequence). The CDR3 runs 16 residues. Together with reference TRBV7-9 and TRBJ1-2, the CDR3 gives the full variable domain: DTGVSQNPRHKITKRGQNVTFRCDPISEHNRLYWYRQTLGQGPEFLTYFQNEAQLEKSRLLSDRFSAERPKGSFSTLEIQRTEQGDSAMYLCASATNGQIRGNGYTFGSGTRLTVV.

This chain connects TRBV7-9 to TRBJ1-2; D is ambiguous. This CDR3 is 13 amino acids long. Trimming shortened V by 3 bases and J by 4 bases, and 9 bases separated the two germline ends. Germline assignment: CDR1 SEHNR and CDR2 FQNEAQ (reference sequence). CDR3 nucleotide sequence: TGTGCCAGCAGCTTTCTATCATTCTATGGCTACACCTTC. Translated: CASSFLSFYGYTF.

For the CDR3, the DNA is TGTGCCAGCAGCTTGGTGCTAGCGGGAGGGCCCGGCACCGGGGAGCTGTTTTTT. Translated: CASSLVLAGGPGTGELFF. The chain is built from TRBV5-4 and TRBJ2-2, with TRBD2 identical over 12 bases. The CDR3 totals 18 residues. Germline V gene sequence: CDR1 SGHNT, CDR2 YYREEE (reference sequence). V was pared by 0 bases and J by 4 bases, with 7 bases of the junction left unmatched.

J is TRBJ2-7 and V is TRBV18; 7 bases match TRBD2. CDR1 KGHSH and CDR2 LQKENI come from the germline V gene. This CDR3 has 14 amino acids. The ends lost 4 bases at V and 5 bases at J; junction bases unmatched: 8. The CDR3 protein is CASSLSRGNHEQYF. CDR3 bases: TGTGCCAGCTCACTATCGCGGGGGAACCACGAGCAGTACTTC. Full variable domain (missing parts from reference TRBV18 and TRBJ2-7): NAGVMQNPRHLVRRRGQEARLRCSPMKGHSHVYWYRQLPEEGLKFMVYLQKENIIDESGMPKERFSAEFPKEGPSILRIQQVVRGDSAAYFCASSLSRGNHEQYFGPGTRLTVT.

The genes are TRBV6-5 and TRBJ2-2, with D tentatively TRBD2 (5 bases). Germline V gene lookup returns CDR1 MNHEY and CDR2 SVGAGI. Trimming left V 2 bases short and J 0 bases short, with 7 bases between. The CDR3 has 15 residues. This CDR3 is CASSYEGANTGELFF. CDR3 nucleotide sequence: TGTGCCAGCAGTTACGAGGGAGCGAACACCGGGGAGCTGTTTTTT.

The chain is built from TRBV19 and TRBJ2-7, with a weak D call TRBD1 (6 bases). The CDR3 is 14 residues long. The germline V gene has CDR1 LNHDA and CDR2 SQIVND (reference sequence). V lost 5 bases to trimming and J lost 2 bases, with 13 bases between them. CDR3 sequence: CASSVQGTAYEQYF. The CDR3, as DNA: TGTGCCAGTAGTGTACAGGGTACGGCCTACGAGCAGTACTTC.

V usage is TRBV28 and J usage is TRBJ1-2; D possibly corresponds to TRBD1 (5 bases). This CDR3 has 16 residues. V gave up 2 bases and J gave up 1 base, with 14 bases separating them. Germline values: CDR1 MDHEN, CDR2 SYDVKM. The CDR3 is CASSLSDRSINYGYTF. The DNA for the CDR3 is TGTGCCAGCAGTTTAAGTGACAGATCCATTAACTATGGCTACACCTTC.

The chain has TRBV28 and TRBJ2-1, with D possibly TRBD2 on 6 matching bases. The CDR3 runs to 15 residues. Germline V gives CDR1 MDHEN, CDR2 SYDVKM. Trimming pared 6 bases from V and 9 bases from J, leaving 21 bases between. The CDR3 DNA reads as TGTGCCAGCAGATCATCGACTGGGGGGTTTACTGAGCAGTTCTTC. Translation gives CASRSSTGGFTEQFF.

The chain has TRBV28 and TRBJ2-2, with 7 nucleotides matching TRBD2. This CDR3 has 16 residues. Germline trimming cut 5 bases from V and 4 bases from J; bases unmatched to any gene: 10. Germline V CDR1 and CDR2: MDHEN, SYDVKM. DNA of the CDR3: TGTGCCAGCAGTGCAACCGGGACTATCCGCACCGGGGAGCTGTTTTTT. This sequence encodes CASSATGTIRTGELFF.